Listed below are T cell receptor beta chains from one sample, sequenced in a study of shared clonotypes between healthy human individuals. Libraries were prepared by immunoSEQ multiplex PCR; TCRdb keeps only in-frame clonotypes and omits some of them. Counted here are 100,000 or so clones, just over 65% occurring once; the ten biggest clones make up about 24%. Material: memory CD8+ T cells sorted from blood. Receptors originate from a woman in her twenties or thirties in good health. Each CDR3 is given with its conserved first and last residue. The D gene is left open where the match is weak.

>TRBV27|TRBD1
CASSFSDRVTEAFF
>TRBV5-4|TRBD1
CASSPNAGGNTEAFF
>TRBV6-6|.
CASSYFAFRVQHF
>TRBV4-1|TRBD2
CASSQGPSGSGNEQFF
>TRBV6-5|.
CASSYQPYQETQYF
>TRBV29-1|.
CSVGTYANNEQFF
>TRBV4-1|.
CASSQDQSNQPQHF
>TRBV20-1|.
CAERGSYEQYF
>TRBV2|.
CASKGVQGTYEQYF
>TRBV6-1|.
CASTTGRESYEQYF
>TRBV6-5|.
CASTHRTDSGNTIYF
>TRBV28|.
CASSLWVGGGFQETQYF
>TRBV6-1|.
CASREMNTEAFF
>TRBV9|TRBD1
CASSALTGSNEKLFF